This TCR beta chain was recorded in a study of CD8 T cells in ankylosing spondylitis. The CDR3 consists of 14 residues. V was pared by 4 bases and J by 3 bases, with 10 bases between. This clonotype was detected only a few times. Its antigen is undetermined. General study points: A TCR beta motif made of several highly homologous variants seemed typical of ankylosing spondylitis blood.

TCRdb independently ran MiXCR on the 5' RACE reads; one entry per CDR3 protein. This sample yields 500,000 to 550,000 distinct CDR3 sequences, of which roughly 12% are seen a single time; approximately 6.3% belongs to the top ten. The specimen sequenced was blood, either unsorted or a sorted T cell fraction (not recorded which). This receptor was taken from a male donor with ankylosing spondylitis. V and J are TRBV12-3 or TRBV12-4 and TRBJ1-5, with a weak D call TRBD1 (5 bases). The CDR3 protein is CASSYDRLNQPQHF. The CDR3 DNA is TGTGCCAGCAGTTACGACAGACTCAATCAGCCCCAGCATTTT.